Sequencing of this TCR beta chain was carried out in a study of T cells in Graves' hyperthyroidism and ophthalmopathy. Amplified regions were TCR beta CDR3 sequences from RNA transcripts. Carried out on the TCR CDR3, a first-round RT-PCR used the HTBI primer set. Using its own MiXCR run on the multiplex PCR reads, TCRdb lists one record per CDR3 protein. This sample has approximately 530,000 distinct CDR3 sequences, with 16% found just once. This clonotype showed up just once. Germline V CDR1 and CDR2: MDHEN, SYDVKM. The CDR3 covers 16 residues. J gave up 0 bases and V 8 bases, and 8 bases lay outside the gene matches.

The sequence came from a woman aged 18-30 years with Graves' hyperthyroidism. The sequenced sample was blood. The chain has TRBV28 and TRBJ2-1; 9 nucleotides align to TRBD1. The CDR3 bases are TGTGCCAGCGGCTCCCAGGACAGGGGCTCCTACAATGAGCAGTTCTTC. It specifies CASGSQDRGSYNEQFF.